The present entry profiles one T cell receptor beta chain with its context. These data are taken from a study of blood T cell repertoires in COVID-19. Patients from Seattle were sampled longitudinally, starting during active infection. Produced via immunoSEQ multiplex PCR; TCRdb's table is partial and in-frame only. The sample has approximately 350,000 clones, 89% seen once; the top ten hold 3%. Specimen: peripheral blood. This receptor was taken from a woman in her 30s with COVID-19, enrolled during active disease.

Here the CDR3 reads CATRTAYNSPLHF. Here the CDR3 DNA reads TGTGCCACCCGCACAGCCTATAATTCACCCCTCCACTTT. This rearrangement joins TRBV10-3 to TRBJ1-6; D is unresolved. V was cut by 10 bases and J by 2 bases, with 9 bases left in between. CDR1 and CDR2 from the germline V gene are ENHRY and SYGVKD. This CDR3 has 13 amino acids.